These 28 T cell receptor beta chains were sequenced from one sample in a study of blood T cell repertoires in COVID-19. Profiled with immunoSEQ multiplex PCR; TCRdb holds only in-frame clones, not every one. The sample lists some 490,000 clones; 88% were seen once. The specimen sequenced was PBMCs or T cells enriched from blood (not recorded which). The receptor source for this set is an older woman who had recovered from COVID-19.

This clone has a handful of counts. The chain links TRBV11-2 to TRBJ2-1, with TRBD2 matching 12 bases. Looked up from germline, CDR1 is SGHAT and CDR2 is FQNNGV. This CDR3 contains 16 residues. V shed 3 bases and J 10 bases; nucleotides not matched to a gene: 10. CDR3 amino acids: CASSFFASGGAGEQFF. The CDR3 bases are TGTGCCAGCAGCTTCTTCGCTAGCGGGGGGGCTGGGGAGCAGTTCTTC. Full variable domain (outside the CDR3, taken from reference TRBV11-2 and TRBJ2-1): EAGVAQSPRYKIIEKRQSVAFWCNPISGHATLYWYQQILGQGPKLLIQFQNNGVVDDSQLPKDRFSAERLKGVDSTLKIQPAKLEDSAVYLCASSFFASGGAGEQFFGPGTRLTVL.

The chain combines TRBV27 with TRBJ1-1, with a possible D match to TRBD1 (5 bases). The CDR3 is 16 amino acids. Germline V gene sequence: CDR1 MNHEY, CDR2 SMNVEV (reference sequence). V dropped 0 bases and J dropped 5 bases, with 16 bases sitting between them. For the CDR3, the DNA is TGTGCCAGCAGTTTATCCCCTTGGGGGGGTAGTACTGAAGCTTTCTTT. Translating gives CASSLSPWGGSTEAFF.

The genes are TRBV30 and TRBJ2-2; D may be TRBD1 (6 bases). Per germline, CDR1 GTSNPN and CDR2 SVGIG (reference sequence). This CDR3 spans 15 amino acids. Trimming cost V 0 bases and J 3 bases, with 11 bases left between them. This CDR3 reads CAWSVQGPDTGELFF. The DNA of the CDR3 is TGTGCCTGGAGTGTACAGGGCCCAGACACCGGGGAGCTGTTTTTT.

The rearrangement links TRBV6-5 to TRBJ1-1, with unresolved D. V lost 2 bases to trimming and J lost 6 bases, with 13 bases between them. Germline V gene lookup returns CDR1 MNHEY and CDR2 SVGAGI. The CDR3 is made up of 14 amino acids. The CDR3 loop reads CASSYVSAGPEAFF. The DNA for the CDR3 is TGTGCCAGCAGTTACGTCTCCGCTGGCCCTGAAGCTTTCTTT.

The chain carries TRBV3-1 (or the pseudogene TRBV3-2) and TRBJ1-2; no reliable D call. Germline CDR1 LGHDT, CDR2 YNNKEL (reference sequence). V dropped 1 base and J dropped 5 bases, with 14 bases sitting between them. This CDR3 region has 15 residues. CDR3 loop: CASSQVPGRWYGYTF. The CDR3 bases are TGTGCCAGCAGCCAAGTCCCAGGCCGTTGGTATGGCTACACCTTC.

There are a few counts of this clone. The CDR3 protein is CASSERQSYQPQHF. DNA for the CDR3: TGTGCCAGCAGTGAACGACAGTCTTATCAGCCCCAGCATTTT. The chain employs TRBV2 and TRBJ1-5, with a weak D call TRBD1 (5 bases). The V and J ends lost 2 bases and 5 bases respectively, with 10 bases between them. The germline V gene has CDR1 SNHLY and CDR2 FYNNEI. CDR3 length equals 14 residues.

The chain uses TRBV25-1 and TRBJ1-2; TRBD1 is a possible D gene (6 bases). The CDR3 is 14 residues long. Between the trimmed V and J ends, which lost 6 bases and 1 base, there was a span of 12 bases. Germline lookup yields CDR1 MGHDK and CDR2 SYGVNS. CDR3 DNA: TGTGCCAGCAGAGGACAGCGAGATAACTATGGCTACACCTTC. As protein: CASRGQRDNYGYTF.

This chain uses TRBV12-2 with TRBJ2-1; whether TRBD1, the table's D call, matches the DNA was not checked. TRBV12-2 is annotated as a pseudogene. The CDR3 loop spans 15 amino acids. DNA for the CDR3: TGTGCAAGTCGCCGGGGACAGGGCACCTACAATGAGCAGTTCTTC. Protein sequence: CASRRGQGTYNEQFF.

This chain connects TRBV2 to TRBJ2-1; TRBD1 matches at 8 bases. After removal of 6 bases from V and 8 bases from J, the junction contained 3 bases not matched to a gene. The CDR3 runs 12 residues. The germline V gene encodes CDR1 SNHLY and CDR2 FYNNEI. CDR3 nucleotides: TGTGCCAGCAGAGAACAGGGGGATGAGCAGTTCTTC. This gives the protein CASREQGDEQFF.

The chain joins TRBV7-2 to TRBJ1-1; D is undetermined. Between the trimmed V and J ends, which lost 5 bases and 3 bases, there was a span of 7 bases. This CDR3 is built from 12 residues. CDR1 SGHTA and CDR2 FQGNSA come from the germline V gene. CDR3 sequence: CASSLQYTEAFF. The CDR3 bases are TGTGCCAGCAGCCTACAGTACACTGAAGCTTTCTTT. The whole variable domain, remainder taken from reference TRBV7-2 and TRBJ1-1, is GAGVSQSPSNKVTEKGKDVELRCDPISGHTALYWYRQSLGQGLEFLIYFQGNSAPDKSGLPSDRFSAERTGGSVSTLTIQRTQQEDSAVYLCASSLQYTEAFFGQGTRLTVV.

The V call is TRBV5-1, the J call TRBJ2-1, with D tentatively TRBD2 (6 bases). CDR1 is SGHRS, CDR2 YFSETQ, per germline. The CDR3 is made up of 15 amino acids. Trimming took 4 bases from V and 1 from J, leaving 12 bases between them. This CDR3 is CASSLRDLSYNEQFF. The CDR3 nucleotides read TGCGCCAGCAGCCTACGGGACTTATCCTACAATGAGCAGTTCTTC.

This clone came up once. The V gene is TRBV7-8, the J gene TRBJ1-4; D remains unclear. Trimming took off 1 base at V and 4 bases at J, with 7 bases between the two ends. Germline lookup yields CDR1 SGHVS and CDR2 FQNEAQ. CDR3 length: 14 residues. The CDR3 here is CASSLVAVNEKLFF. The CDR3 nucleotides read TGTGCCAGCAGCTTAGTGGCGGTTAATGAAAAACTGTTTTTT.

The V call is TRBV9, the J call TRBJ2-1; no definite D call. Germline values: CDR1 SGDLS, CDR2 YYNGEE. The CDR3 has 15 residues. The germline V and J ends were trimmed by 0 bases and 3 bases, with 10 bases remaining between them. The CDR3 loop reads CASSVAAGLYNEQFF. CDR3 nucleotide sequence: TGTGCCAGCAGCGTAGCCGCAGGCCTCTACAATGAGCAGTTCTTC.

The chain is built from TRBV7-9 and TRBJ2-2; the D is unclear. Trimming left V 5 bases short and J 2 bases short, with 9 bases between. This CDR3 is built from 14 residues. The germline CDR1 and CDR2 sequences are SEHNR and FQNEAQ (reference sequence). The CDR3 reads CASSQVLNTGELFF. DNA for the CDR3: TGTGCCAGCAGCCAAGTCCTAAACACCGGGGAGCTGTTTTTT.

V usage is TRBV27 and J usage is TRBJ1-4; no reliable D call. The V end was cut by 0 bases, the J end by 3 bases, with 8 bases between. The CDR3 runs to 15 residues. Germline CDR1 and CDR2: MNHEY and SMNVEV (reference sequence). The CDR3 DNA sequence: TGTGCCAGCAGTTTATCACCGGACTCTAATGAAAAACTGTTTTTT. Its protein is CASSLSPDSNEKLFF.

This chain joins TRBV5-1 and TRBJ2-5; D unresolved. Trimming stripped 2 bases from V and 2 bases from J, with 7 bases between. The CDR3 is 13 residues long. Germline V CDR1 and CDR2: SGHRS, YFSETQ. DNA for the CDR3: TGCGCCAGCAGCTTACCGGGTCAAGAGACCCAGTACTTC. Amino acid sequence: CASSLPGQETQYF. The complete variable domain, with remaining parts taken from reference TRBV5-1 and TRBJ2-5, reads KAGVTQTPRYLIKTRGQQVTLSCSPISGHRSVSWYQQTPGQGLQFLFEYFSETQRNKGNFPGRFSGRQFSNSRSEMNVSTLELGDSALYLCASSLPGQETQYFGPGTRLLVL.

This clone came up once. The CDR3 spells CASSDGGISGNSNQPQHF. The CDR3 DNA reads as TGTGCCAGCAGCGACGGAGGAATTTCGGGAAATAGCAATCAGCCCCAGCATTTT. The V gene is TRBV19, the J gene TRBJ1-5; D is ambiguous. The length of the CDR3 is 18 residues. Germline values: CDR1 LNHDA, CDR2 SQIVND (reference sequence). V was trimmed by 9 bases and J by 0 bases, leaving 24 bases between them.

This clone came up once. The chain uses TRBV6-5 and TRBJ2-7, with D perhaps matching TRBD2 (5 bases). The V end was cut by 6 bases, the J end by 7 bases, with 16 bases between. Germline V lookup: CDR1 MNHEY, CDR2 SVGAGI. CDR3 size: 13 residues. The CDR3, as DNA: TGTGCCAGCAGGGTGACACCTCGAGGGGAGCAGTACTTC. It encodes CASRVTPRGEQYF.

The chain is built from TRBV10-3 and TRBJ1-2; no reliable D call. Germline assignment: CDR1 ENHRY and CDR2 SYGVKD. V lost 0 bases, J lost 8 bases, and 16 bases lay in between. The length of the CDR3 is 15 residues. DNA for the CDR3: TGTGCCATCAGTGAGTCAGGCAGCCCCGCGGGGGGCTACACCTTC. Amino acids: CAISESGSPAGGYTF.

This chain joins TRBV7-2 and TRBJ2-4; perhaps TRBD2 as D (5 bases). This CDR3 region has 17 residues. V was trimmed by 5 bases and J by 1 base, leaving 18 bases between them. Germline assignment: CDR1 SGHTA and CDR2 FQGNSA. The CDR3 protein is CASSPDRGGTAKNIQYF. CDR3 nucleotide sequence: TGTGCCAGCAGCCCTGATAGAGGAGGTACGGCCAAAAACATTCAGTACTTC.

The chain employs TRBV5-6 and TRBJ2-1; TRBD1 matches 7 bases. CDR3 length: 17 residues. CDR1 is SGHDT and CDR2 is YYEEEE in the germline V gene. J gave up 3 bases and V 0 bases, and 9 bases lay outside the gene matches. CDR3 amino acids: CASSLETGYLIYNEQFF. The CDR3 nucleotides read TGTGCCAGCAGCTTGGAGACAGGGTACTTAATCTACAATGAGCAGTTCTTC.

This sequence joins TRBV10-3 and TRBJ1-2, with TRBD1 identical over 7 bases. After removal of 7 bases from V and 11 bases from J, the junction contained 13 bases not matched to a gene. This CDR3 has 13 amino acids. Germline V lookup: CDR1 ENHRY, CDR2 SYGVKD. For the CDR3, the DNA is TGTGCCATCAACTTAGGGACAGCCGATAAGTACACCTTC. Translated, it gives CAINLGTADKYTF.

The rearrangement uses TRBV5-1 and TRBJ2-2; 8 bases are shared with TRBD2. CDR3 length equals 15 residues. The junction had 6 bases not matched to a gene; V was cut back by 6 bases and J by 2 bases. Germline lookup yields CDR1 SGHRS and CDR2 YFSETQ. CDR3 amino acids: CASMAGGLNTGELFF. CDR3 bases: TGCGCCAGCATGGCGGGGGGATTAAACACCGGGGAGCTGTTTTTT.

The rearrangement uses TRBV6-1 and TRBJ1-3; maybe TRBD1 (6 bases). Germline values: CDR1 MNHNS, CDR2 SASEGT. CDR3 length: 15 amino acids. V lost 1 base to trimming and J lost 1 base, with 8 bases between them. The CDR3 is CASSEDQGSGNTIYF. CDR3 sequence (DNA): TGTGCCAGCAGTGAAGATCAGGGGTCTGGAAACACCATATATTTT.

The chain is built from TRBV28 and TRBJ1-5, with D perhaps TRBD1 (6 bases). Trimming left V 5 bases short and J 7 bases short, with 18 bases between. The CDR3 consists of 15 residues. CDR1 is MDHEN, CDR2 SYDVKM, per germline. CDR3 sequence reads: CASSPPAEGGQPQHF. CDR3 in DNA: TGTGCCAGCAGTCCCCCGGCAGAGGGGGGGCAGCCCCAGCATTTT. Supplemented by reference TRBV28 and TRBJ1-5, the full variable domain reads DVKVTQSSRYLVKRTGEKVFLECVQDMDHENMFWYRQDPGLGLRLIYFSYDVKMKEKGDIPEGYSVSREKKERFSLILESASTNQTSMYLCASSPPAEGGQPQHFGDGTRLSIL.

The table lists this clone with a count of one. The V and J genes are TRBV4-2 and TRBJ2-2; possible D gene TRBD2, 5 bases. Per germline, CDR1 LGHNA and CDR2 YNFKEQ. The CDR3 runs to 15 residues. The V gene lost 1 base and the J gene lost 4 bases, with 10 bases spanning the gap. The CDR3 spells CASSQGLAVTGELFF. The CDR3 DNA follows: TGTGCCAGCAGCCAAGGGCTAGCCGTCACCGGGGAGCTGTTTTTT.

This clone was picked up one time. The rearrangement joins TRBV18 to TRBJ1-3, with no clear D. The CDR3 is made up of 16 amino acids. In germline, CDR1 is KGHSH, CDR2 LQKENI. Trimming cost V 2 bases and J 0 bases, with 11 bases left between them. This chain's CDR3 is CASSPADEGSGNTIYF. Written as DNA, the CDR3 is TGTGCCAGCTCACCAGCGGACGAGGGCTCTGGAAACACCATATATTTT.

The chain uses TRBV9 and TRBJ2-7; no clear D gene. Germline CDR1 SGDLS, CDR2 YYNGEE. The CDR3 totals 14 residues. Trimming shortened V by 0 bases and J by 7 bases, and 14 bases separated the two germline ends. In DNA, the CDR3 is TGTGCCAGCAGCGTAGTTGACGGCGGTGGAGAGCAGTACTTC. It encodes CASSVVDGGGEQYF.